The next 32 T cell receptor beta chains were all read from a single sample in a study of cytomegalovirus exposure and HLA in healthy donors. Researchers ran the PCR with 60 Vbeta and 13 Jbeta primers. Assay: immunoSEQ multiplex PCR; the TCRdb copy retains only in-frame clones and omits some. This sample has some 150,000 clones; 70% to 80% occur once, and the top ten carry 4.9%. Input material: PBMCs. The source of these receptors is a woman aged 50 to 65 in good health and CMV-seronegative.

This chain uses TRBV7-9 with TRBJ1-1, with a possible D match to TRBD1 (5 bases). CDR1 and CDR2 from the germline V gene are SEHNR and FQNEAQ (reference sequence). The CDR3 covers 15 residues. Trimming removed 5 bases from V and 6 bases from J, with 19 bases in between. CDR3 sequence reads: CASSPGAGSHSEAFF. The CDR3 coding sequence is TGTGCCAGCAGCCCTGGGGCAGGGTCCCACTCTGAAGCTTTCTTT. Together with reference TRBV7-9 and TRBJ1-1, the CDR3 gives the full variable domain: DTGVSQNPRHKITKRGQNVTFRCDPISEHNRLYWYRQTLGQGPEFLTYFQNEAQLEKSRLLSDRFSAERPKGSFSTLEIQRTEQGDSAMYLCASSPGAGSHSEAFFGQGTRLTVV.

The table lists this clone with a few counts. The V call is TRBV30, the J call TRBJ1-4; no clear D gene. Germline-derived CDR1 and CDR2 are GTSNPN and SVGIG (reference sequence). This CDR3 has 12 amino acids. With 5 bases removed from V and 3 bases from J, the gap between germline ends came to 7 bases. CDR3 nucleotide sequence: TGTGCCTGGGGTCGGTCTAATGAAAAACTGTTTTTT. Its translation is CAWGRSNEKLFF.

The rearrangement links TRBV9 to TRBJ2-1, with TRBD2 matching 7 bases. After removal of 4 bases from V and 8 bases from J, the junction contained 12 bases not matched to a gene. Germline loops: CDR1 SGDLS, CDR2 YYNGEE. CDR3 length: 15 residues. This CDR3 reads CASSPSWGGSDEQFF. The CDR3 bases are TGTGCCAGCAGCCCATCCTGGGGGGGGTCGGATGAGCAGTTCTTC.

The chain joins TRBV10-2 to TRBJ1-1; 8 bases are shared with TRBD1. CDR3 length equals 12 residues. Germline CDR1 WSHSY, CDR2 SAAADI. The V and J ends lost 6 bases and 8 bases, in that order; junction bases with no gene match: 5. Written as DNA, the CDR3 is TGCGCCAGCAGGTTCCGGGACAGGGAAGCTTTCTTT. It is translated as CASRFRDREAFF.

This clone was counted a single time. The chain carries TRBV9 and TRBJ1-6; tentative D call: TRBD1 (6 bases). This CDR3 region has 16 residues. V was cut by 1 base and J by 4 bases, with 12 bases left in between. Germline lookup yields CDR1 SGDLS and CDR2 YYNGEE. CDR3 in amino acids: CASSVTGTTYNSPLHF. The DNA for the CDR3 is TGTGCCAGCAGCGTAACCGGGACAACTTATAATTCACCCCTCCACTTT.

This chain joins TRBV4-2 and TRBJ1-2, with D perhaps TRBD1 (6 bases). The CDR3 is made up of 15 amino acids. Germline CDR1 and CDR2: LGHNA and YNFKEQ. V shed 0 bases and J shed 3 bases, with 11 bases lying between them. The CDR3 reads CASSQEGARDYGYTF. The DNA for the CDR3 is TGTGCCAGCAGCCAAGAGGGGGCCCGGGACTATGGCTACACCTTC.

The rearrangement joins TRBV5-4 to TRBJ2-2; maybe TRBD1 (6 bases). Germline V gene lookup returns CDR1 SGHNT and CDR2 YYREEE (reference sequence). This CDR3 comprises 15 residues. Trimming stripped 4 bases from V and 8 bases from J, with 18 bases between. DNA for the CDR3: TGTGCCAGCAGCGCAAACCGGGACACCGAGGGGGAGCTGTTTTTT. Protein sequence: CASSANRDTEGELFF.

This clone was seen more than once but under ten times. The chain links TRBV19 to TRBJ1-2, with D hard to call. Trimming removed 5 bases from V and 2 bases from J, with 9 bases in between. CDR3 length equals 13 residues. CDR1 LNHDA and CDR2 SQIVND come from the germline V gene (reference sequence). The CDR3 reads CASSVSGNYGYTF. CDR3 DNA sequence: TGTGCCAGTAGTGTGTCAGGAAACTATGGCTACACCTTC.

The CDR3, as DNA: TGTGCCAGCAGCTCCGGGGGCGGGGGGATGACAGATACGCAGTATTTT. Translation: CASSSGGGGMTDTQYF. V gene TRBV7-2 combines with J gene TRBJ2-3; TRBD2 matches at 8 bases. The V segment lost 4 bases and the J segment 3 bases; nucleotides outside the gene matches: 9. CDR1 SGHTA and CDR2 FQGNSA come from the germline V gene. This CDR3 spans 16 amino acids.

CDR3: CSVLAGTQYF. The CDR3 DNA follows: TGCAGCGTACTAGCGGGTACGCAGTATTTT. The J gene is TRBJ2-3, the V gene TRBV29-1; 9 bases agree with TRBD2. This CDR3 spans 10 amino acids. V lost 6 bases to trimming and J lost 8 bases; unmatched junction nucleotides: 0. Germline values: CDR1 SQVTM, CDR2 ANQGSEA.

The rearrangement links TRBV2 to TRBJ2-6; D may be TRBD1 (5 bases). Trimming removed 7 bases from V and 0 bases from J, with 7 bases in between. Germline values: CDR1 SNHLY, CDR2 FYNNEI. The CDR3 spans 14 residues. CDR3 DNA: TGTGCCAGCAAGACAGACTCTGGGGCCAACGTCCTGACTTTC. It encodes CASKTDSGANVLTF.

The chain uses TRBV9 and TRBJ2-5; D may be TRBD2 (5 bases). The germline gives CDR1 SGDLS, CDR2 YYNGEE. Trimming left V 2 bases short and J 5 bases short, with 22 bases between. The CDR3 runs 17 residues. The CDR3 loop reads CASSVGNLARLFETQYF. Here the CDR3 DNA reads TGTGCCAGCAGCGTCGGGAATTTGGCTAGACTGTTCGAGACCCAGTACTTC. The full variable domain, its missing parts supplied by reference TRBV9 and TRBJ2-5, is DSGVTQTPKHLITATGQRVTLRCSPRSGDLSVYWYQQSLDQGLQFLIQYYNGEERAKGNILERFSAQQFPDLHSELNLSSLELGDSALYFCASSVGNLARLFETQYFGPGTRLLVL.

The chain combines TRBV30 with TRBJ1-5, with D perhaps TRBD1 (5 bases). Germline assignment: CDR1 GTSNPN and CDR2 SVGIG (reference sequence). V was pared by 0 bases and J by 1 base, with 10 bases between. CDR3 length: 15 amino acids. CDR3 bases: TGTGCCTGGAGTGTACGTCGGACAAGCAATCAGCCCCAGCATTTT. It yields the protein CAWSVRRTSNQPQHF.

Here the CDR3 reads CATDPRKGAGETQYF. The CDR3 nucleotides are TGTGCCACAGACCCTCGAAAGGGGGCCGGGGAGACCCAGTACTTC. This chain connects TRBV28 to TRBJ2-5; 7 bases agree with TRBD1. CDR1 and CDR2 (germline): MDHEN, SYDVKM. The CDR3 spans 15 residues. With V trimmed by 10 bases and J by 5 bases, 16 bases remained unmatched.

The genes are TRBV9 and TRBJ2-5, with D perhaps matching TRBD2 (6 bases). Germline V gene data show CDR1 as SGDLS and CDR2 as YYNGEE. Trimming shortened V by 0 bases and J by 6 bases, and 15 bases separated the two germline ends. This CDR3 comprises 15 residues. The CDR3 nucleotides are TGTGCCAGCAGCGTAGAAGGCCGGGGGTCGCAGACCCAGTACTTC. Amino acid sequence: CASSVEGRGSQTQYF.

J is TRBJ1-4 and V is TRBV28; D is ambiguous. The CDR3 is made up of 15 amino acids. CDR1 is MDHEN, CDR2 SYDVKM, per germline. V shed 6 bases and J shed 3 bases, with 14 bases lying between them. DNA for the CDR3: TGTGCCAGCAGCCAGCTACAGTTTTCTAATGAAAAACTGTTTTTT. This gives the protein CASSQLQFSNEKLFF.

Only a few counts were recorded for this clone. V is TRBV11-2 and J is TRBJ1-1; TRBD1 is a possible D gene (5 bases). With 0 bases removed from V and 0 bases from J, the gap between germline ends came to 17 bases. The germline V gene encodes CDR1 SGHAT and CDR2 FQNNGV. This CDR3 has 18 amino acids. In nucleotides, the CDR3 is TGTGCCAGCAGCTTAGACAGGAGGAGGGGCCCAATGAACACTGAAGCTTTCTTT. Amino acids: CASSLDRRRGPMNTEAFF.

This chain connects TRBV19 to TRBJ1-6; 12 nucleotides line up with TRBD1. The CDR3 consists of 15 residues. Looked up from germline, CDR1 is LNHDA and CDR2 is SQIVND (reference sequence). The trim removed 9 bases at V and 8 bases at J, leaving 8 bases unmatched. CDR3 coding DNA: TGTGCCAGCCGGGACAGGGGGCGGGTATATTCACCCCTCCACTTT. Translated: CASRDRGRVYSPLHF.

The chain has TRBV28 and TRBJ1-5, with 9 positions matching TRBD1. Germline trimming cut 5 bases from V and 4 bases from J; bases unmatched to any gene: 9. Germline loops: CDR1 MDHEN, CDR2 SYDVKM. There are 16 residues in the CDR3. The CDR3: CASSSTGTGINQPQHF. The DNA of the CDR3 is TGTGCCAGCAGTAGCACCGGGACAGGGATTAATCAGCCCCAGCATTTT.

The rearrangement uses TRBV28 and TRBJ2-7; TRBD2 matches 13 bases. The J segment lost 3 bases and the V segment lost 4 bases, leaving 12 bases of the junction unmatched. This CDR3 has 18 amino acids. The germline V gene encodes CDR1 MDHEN and CDR2 SYDVKM. CDR3: CASSSTTSGGLILYEQYF. The CDR3 region has the DNA TGTGCCAGCAGTTCCACGACTAGCGGGGGGCTTATTCTCTACGAGCAGTACTTC.

The chain carries TRBV18 and TRBJ1-1; TRBD1 matches 9 bases. With 3 bases clipped from V and 1 base from J, the junction kept 6 bases outside the gene matches. The germline V gene has CDR1 KGHSH and CDR2 LQKENI. The CDR3 has 16 amino acids. CDR3: CASSPSGQGSNTEAFF. In DNA, the CDR3 is TGTGCCAGCTCACCCTCGGGACAGGGCTCGAACACTGAAGCTTTCTTT.

The chain combines TRBV15 with TRBJ1-1; TRBD1 agrees at 9 bases. The V segment lost 3 bases and the J segment 4 bases; nucleotides outside the gene matches: 6. CDR3 size: 15 residues. Germline V lookup: CDR1 LNHNV, CDR2 YYDKDF (reference sequence). The CDR3 is CATSRVQGAFTEAFF. The CDR3 bases are TGTGCCACCAGCAGGGTACAGGGGGCTTTCACTGAAGCTTTCTTT.

The chain is built from TRBV7-2 and TRBJ2-7; possibly TRBD1 for D (5 bases). Germline-derived CDR1 and CDR2 are SGHTA and FQGNSA. Trimming took 1 base from V and 3 from J, leaving 13 bases between them. CDR3 length equals 15 residues. In nucleotides, the CDR3 is TGTGCCAGCAGCTTAGAGCCAGGGTCAGGCTACGAGCAGTACTTC. Encoded protein: CASSLEPGSGYEQYF.

The chain recombines TRBV2 with TRBJ1-1; 7 bases agree with TRBD1. The germline V gene encodes CDR1 SNHLY and CDR2 FYNNEI. Losses at the gene ends were 3 bases for V and 7 bases for J; bases not matched to a gene: 14. The CDR3 runs 16 residues. Here the CDR3 reads CASSEGWGRGYHEAFF. The CDR3 nucleotides are TGTGCCAGCAGTGAGGGTTGGGGCAGGGGGTATCATGAAGCTTTCTTT.

V usage is TRBV4-2 and J usage is TRBJ1-1; TRBD1 is a possible D gene (6 bases). Germline CDR1 and CDR2: LGHNA and YNFKEQ. V gave up 1 base and J gave up 9 bases, with 18 bases separating them. This CDR3 is built from 15 residues. CDR3 protein: CASSQVLGTISQAFF. CDR3 DNA: TGTGCCAGCAGCCAAGTCTTGGGGACAATCTCCCAAGCTTTCTTT.

The chain couples TRBV5-1 to TRBJ2-5; 11 positions agree with TRBD2. Per germline, CDR1 SGHRS and CDR2 YFSETQ. The CDR3 contains 15 residues. J lost 3 bases, V lost 7 bases, and 8 bases had no gene match. CDR3 nucleotides: TGCGCCAGCGTCCTTAGCGGGGGGGCCGAAGAGACCCAGTACTTC. It specifies CASVLSGGAEETQYF.

The chain joins TRBV10-3 to TRBJ1-2; D is perhaps TRBD1 (6 bases). From germline, CDR1 is ENHRY and CDR2 SYGVKD. Trimming took off 5 bases at V and 8 bases at J, with 15 bases between the two ends. CDR3 length: 13 residues. This chain's CDR3 is CAISQTGNLGYTF. CDR3 coding DNA: TGTGCCATCAGTCAAACAGGGAATTTGGGCTACACCTTC.

The chain is built from TRBV15 and TRBJ1-2; D is uncertain. V shed 1 base and J shed 7 bases, with 7 bases lying between them. Per germline, CDR1 LNHNV and CDR2 YYDKDF (reference sequence). This CDR3 region has 12 residues. In DNA form, the CDR3 reads TGTGCCACCAGCAGAGTTCCGGGTGGCTACACCTTC. Translated: CATSRVPGGYTF.

The chain has TRBV4-1 and TRBJ1-1, with D perhaps TRBD1 (5 bases). V lost 4 bases and J lost 1, with 10 bases in between. The CDR3 contains 14 residues. Germline values: CDR1 MGHRA, CDR2 YSYEKL. CDR3 sequence reads: CASSLDGGNTEAFF. The CDR3 DNA reads TGCGCCAGCAGCCTTGACGGGGGGAACACTGAAGCTTTCTTT.

The chain carries TRBV9 and TRBJ1-6, with 9 positions matching TRBD1. With 1 base clipped from V and 9 bases from J, the junction kept 11 bases outside the gene matches. CDR1 SGDLS and CDR2 YYNGEE come from the germline V gene. CDR3 size: 17 residues. CDR3 DNA: TGTGCCAGCAGCGTATTGAGTGGACAGGGGATTGGTTCACCCCTCCACTTT. Encoded protein: CASSVLSGQGIGSPLHF. The full variable domain, with the rest looked up from reference TRBV9 and TRBJ1-6, is DSGVTQTPKHLITATGQRVTLRCSPRSGDLSVYWYQQSLDQGLQFLIQYYNGEERAKGNILERFSAQQFPDLHSELNLSSLELGDSALYFCASSVLSGQGIGSPLHFGNGTRLTVT.

This rearrangement joins TRBV28 to TRBJ2-5, with 7 bases aligning to TRBD1. The CDR3 runs to 14 residues. The V gene end was trimmed by 5 bases and the J gene end by 7 bases; junction bases not matched to a gene: 10. Germline values: CDR1 MDHEN, CDR2 SYDVKM. The CDR3 loop reads CASSPGTPGGTQYF. For the CDR3, the DNA is TGTGCCAGCAGTCCCGGGACCCCAGGGGGGACCCAGTACTTC.

CDR3 nucleotide sequence: TGCGCCAGCAGCCAAGAAAACAGGGTTGGCATTCAGTACTTC. Encoded protein: CASSQENRVGIQYF. This rearrangement joins TRBV4-3 to TRBJ2-4; D perhaps matches TRBD1 (6 bases). CDR3 length equals 14 residues. Germline lookup yields CDR1 LGHNA and CDR2 YSLEER. The V gene lost 0 bases and the J gene lost 9 bases, with 12 bases spanning the gap.